This entry lists 19 T cell receptor beta chains sequenced from one sample in a study of T cell changes during pregnancy in multiple sclerosis. TCRdb's table, derived via immunoSEQ multiplex PCR, lists solely in-frame clones and lacks some. The data show 40,000 to 55,000 clones, under 95% seen once. Sequenced here: CD8+ T cells from peripheral blood mononuclear cells, sampled in the second trimester of pregnancy. The receptors were sampled from a female donor with multiple sclerosis, enrolled in a pregnancy study.

V and J are TRBV19 and TRBJ2-5; TRBD1 matches at 8 bases. The germline CDR1 and CDR2 sequences are LNHDA and SQIVND (reference sequence). Trimming cost V 5 bases and J 5 bases; bases outside gene matches: 10. CDR3 length: 15 residues. The DNA of the CDR3 is TGTGCCAGTAGTTCGGACAGGGCCAGCGAGGAGACCCAGTACTTC. Protein: CASSSDRASEETQYF.

This chain links TRBV15 with TRBJ1-1; TRBD1 is a possible D gene (6 bases). In germline, CDR1 is LNHNV, CDR2 YYDKDF (reference sequence). This CDR3 contains 13 residues. V was pared by 5 bases and J by 8 bases, with 15 bases between. CDR3 region: CATSYGGGGEAFF. The CDR3 DNA reads as TGTGCCACCAGCTACGGAGGGGGGGGAGAAGCTTTCTTT. Full variable domain (outside the CDR3, taken from reference TRBV15 and TRBJ1-1): DAMVIQNPRYQVTQFGKPVTLSCSQTLNHNVMYWYQQKSSQAPKLLFHYYDKDFNNEADTPDNFQSRRPNTSFCFLDIRSPGLGDTAMYLCATSYGGGGEAFFGQGTRLTVV.

This clone is medium-sized in the sample. The CDR3 loop reads CASSQEYGGGANEQFF. The CDR3 coding sequence is TGCGCCAGCAGCCAAGAGTACGGCGGGGGAGCCAATGAGCAGTTCTTC. The rearrangement uses TRBV4-3 and TRBJ2-1, with 7 bases that match TRBD2. CDR3 length equals 16 residues. Unmatched junction bases numbered 8, after V lost 0 bases and J lost 6 bases. Germline CDR1 reads LGHNA; CDR2 reads YSLEER.

The rearrangement joins TRBV27 to TRBJ2-7; perhaps TRBD1 as D (5 bases). CDR3 length: 16 amino acids. Germline V gene sequence: CDR1 MNHEY, CDR2 SMNVEV (reference sequence). V shed 4 bases and J shed 4 bases, with 20 bases lying between them. The CDR3 spells CASSSTTVPLGYEQYF. The DNA of the CDR3 is TGTGCCAGCAGTTCCACGACAGTGCCTTTGGGATACGAGCAGTACTTC.

The rearrangement uses TRBV9 and TRBJ2-1; 8 bases map to TRBD2. V shed 2 bases and J 9 bases; nucleotides not matched to a gene: 7. CDR1 SGDLS and CDR2 YYNGEE come from the germline V gene. The CDR3 length is 14 residues. The chain's CDR3 is CASSVGGAPSEQFF. CDR3 bases: TGTGCCAGCAGCGTCGGGGGGGCCCCGTCTGAGCAGTTCTTC.

The chain employs TRBV5-4 and TRBJ1-2, with D possibly matching TRBD1 (5 bases). CDR1 and CDR2 from the germline V gene are SGHNT and YYREEE (reference sequence). This CDR3 spans 14 amino acids. V dropped 1 base and J dropped 8 bases, with 15 bases sitting between them. The CDR3 DNA is TGTGCCAGCAGCTTGTTGGCAGGGATCGGCGGCTACACCTTC. It is translated as CASSLLAGIGGYTF.

For this clone: An end of the junction does not agree with germline; a read error may underlie this. The chain uses TRBV7-9 and TRBJ1-2, with a tentative D call TRBD1 (6 bases). The CDR3 is made up of 11 amino acids. The V gene's germline CDR1 is SEHNR and CDR2 FQNEAQ (reference sequence). CDR3 residues: CASSLDGTPSF. Written as DNA, the CDR3 is TGTGCCAGCAGCTTAGACGGGACACCCTCCTTC.

The V call is TRBV30, the J call TRBJ2-7, with D possibly TRBD1 on 5 matching bases. Per germline, CDR1 GTSNPN and CDR2 SVGIG (reference sequence). This CDR3 has 11 amino acids. V was cut by 2 bases and J by 7 bases, with 9 bases left in between. CDR3 amino acids: CAWSLGAEQYF. For the CDR3, the DNA is TGTGCCTGGAGTCTAGGGGCGGAGCAGTACTTC.

This rearrangement joins TRBV29-1 to TRBJ2-7; 8 bases map to TRBD1. From germline, CDR1 is SQVTM and CDR2 ANQGSEA. Trimming took 3 bases from V and 7 from J; bases not matched to a gene: 11. This CDR3 has 14 residues. CDR3 in DNA: TGCAGCGTTGACCCTGGACAGGGATCGACGGAGCAGTACTTC. Encoded protein: CSVDPGQGSTEQYF.

J is TRBJ1-2 and V is TRBV27; the D gene is possibly TRBD1 (6 bases). With 2 bases removed from V and 4 bases from J, the gap between germline ends came to 14 bases. The CDR3 is 15 residues long. The germline V gene has CDR1 MNHEY and CDR2 SMNVEV (reference sequence). The CDR3 reads CASSLGGLGAYGYTF. Here the CDR3 DNA reads TGTGCCAGCAGTTTAGGGGGTCTGGGGGCCTATGGCTACACCTTC.

The V gene is TRBV7-2, the J gene TRBJ1-1, with TRBD1 as a possible D gene (5 bases). The CDR3 has 12 residues. The V and J ends lost 5 bases and 7 bases respectively, with 11 bases between them. CDR1 SGHTA and CDR2 FQGNSA come from the germline V gene. The CDR3 DNA reads TGTGCCAGCAGCCCTGGGGCGTTTGAAGCTTTCTTT. The encoded protein is CASSPGAFEAFF. The whole variable domain, filled in from reference TRBV7-2 and TRBJ1-1, reads GAGVSQSPSNKVTEKGKDVELRCDPISGHTALYWYRQSLGQGLEFLIYFQGNSAPDKSGLPSDRFSAERTGGSVSTLTIQRTQQEDSAVYLCASSPGAFEAFFGQGTRLTVV.

The sample holds one count of this clone. The chain employs TRBV27 and TRBJ2-5; the match to TRBD1 covers 8 bases. Trimming cost V 5 bases and J 5 bases; bases outside gene matches: 10. Germline-derived CDR1 and CDR2 are MNHEY and SMNVEV (reference sequence). The CDR3 extends over 15 amino acids. CDR3: CASSLGQGSLETQYF. The CDR3 DNA follows: TGTGCCAGCAGTCTTGGACAGGGTTCTCTGGAGACCCAGTACTTC.

V and J are TRBV27 and TRBJ1-2, with TRBD1 matching over 8 bases. There are 15 residues in the CDR3. Germline CDR1 reads MNHEY; CDR2 reads SMNVEV (reference sequence). The V gene end was trimmed by 5 bases and the J gene end by 8 bases; junction bases not matched to a gene: 13. CDR3 DNA sequence: TGTGCCAGCAGTCCGGGGACAGGTTCTATGAACGGCTACACCTTC. It specifies CASSPGTGSMNGYTF.

This chain connects TRBV4-1 to TRBJ2-5; TRBD2 aligns across 7 bases. This CDR3 spans 15 amino acids. CDR1 and CDR2 from the germline V gene are MGHRA and YSYEKL. Trimming took 2 bases from V and 2 from J; bases not matched to a gene: 5. The CDR3 DNA follows: TGCGCCAGCAGCCAATACAGCGGGGAGCAAGAGACCCAGTACTTC. This encodes CASSQYSGEQETQYF.

This chain uses TRBV9 with TRBJ1-1; 7 nucleotides agree with TRBD1. The CDR3 is 20 residues long. Germline lookup yields CDR1 SGDLS and CDR2 YYNGEE. The V gene end was trimmed by 0 bases and the J gene end by 5 bases; junction bases not matched to a gene: 22. DNA for the CDR3: TGTGCCAGCAGCGTAGATCCCGCTGACACAGGGGTGTTATGGAGGACTGAAGCTTTCTTT. This translates into CASSVDPADTGVLWRTEAFF. The full variable domain, with the rest looked up from reference TRBV9 and TRBJ1-1, is DSGVTQTPKHLITATGQRVTLRCSPRSGDLSVYWYQQSLDQGLQFLIQYYNGEERAKGNILERFSAQQFPDLHSELNLSSLELGDSALYFCASSVDPADTGVLWRTEAFFGQGTRLTVV.

This chain links TRBV6-1 with TRBJ2-1, with 11 nucleotides matching TRBD1. After removal of 3 bases from V and 9 bases from J, the junction contained 4 bases not matched to a gene. This CDR3 has 14 amino acids. Germline loops: CDR1 MNHNS, CDR2 SASEGT. The CDR3 loop reads CASSDRTGGGEQFF. Written as DNA, the CDR3 is TGTGCCAGCAGTGATCGGACAGGGGGCGGTGAGCAGTTCTTC.

This clone was detected once. The CDR3 bases are TGTGCCAGCAGCTTCGGGACAGGGGGACAACAGGGCACCTTC. Its protein is CASSFGTGGQQGTF. The chain joins TRBV5-6 to TRBJ1-2, with 11 positions matching TRBD1. CDR1 and CDR2 (germline): SGHDT, YYEEEE. V shed 2 bases, J shed 13 bases, and the junction held 10 bases outside the gene matches. This CDR3 is 14 amino acids long.

This rearrangement joins TRBV18 to TRBJ1-2, with D unresolved. Trimming removed 1 base at V and 4 bases at J, with 13 bases between. The germline V gene encodes CDR1 KGHSH and CDR2 LQKENI. The CDR3 loop spans 15 amino acids. As DNA, the CDR3 is TGTGCCAGCTCACCACTCCGGCCGGCGGGCTATGGCTACACCTTC. Translated: CASSPLRPAGYGYTF.

The CDR3 here is CAIAGDREESYEQYF. The CDR3 nucleotides read TGTGCCATCGCTGGGGACAGGGAGGAATCCTACGAGCAGTACTTC. The rearrangement uses TRBV10-3 and TRBJ2-7, with 9 bases aligning to TRBD1. The germline V gene has CDR1 ENHRY and CDR2 SYGVKD. This CDR3 contains 15 residues. V was clipped by 8 bases and J by 1 base; unmatched bases: 9.